These T cell receptor beta chains were read from a single sample in a study of T cell responses to AZD1222 COVID-19 vaccine. Profiled with immunoSEQ multiplex PCR; TCRdb holds only in-frame clones, not every one. The sample yields 180,000 or so clones, 92% seen once. This sample comprised peripheral blood, obtained 28 days after the second AZD1222 dose. These receptors were taken from an adult who received the AZD1222 COVID-19 vaccine. The CDR3 runs from the conserved cysteine through the conserved F or W. The D gene is left open where the match is weak. Only part of the rows carry a size: once, few, many, or a class if the clone is expanded.

D: -; V: TRBV7-7; J: TRBJ1-1; size: -; DNA: TGTGCTAGCAGCTCGACACAGGGCCAGGCGAACACTGAAGCTTTCTTT; CDR3: CASSSTQGQANTEAFF
D: TRBD1; V: TRBV4-3; J: TRBJ1-2; size: -; DNA: TGCGCCAGCAGCCAAGGGCAGGGGGGTGGCTACACCTTC; CDR3: CASSQGQGGGYTF
D: TRBD1; V: TRBV19; J: TRBJ2-7; size: -; DNA: TGTGCCAGTAGTTCTAGACAGGGGTCCCCCTTTGACTACGAGCAGTACTTC; CDR3: CASSSRQGSPFDYEQYF
D: -; V: TRBV5-6; J: TRBJ1-2; size: -; DNA: TGTGCCAGCAGACCGGCACAATGGTATGGCTACACCTTC; CDR3: CASRPAQWYGYTF
D: -; V: TRBV27; J: TRBJ2-5; size: once; DNA: TGTGCCAGCAGTTTCTTAGGGGTCGGCCAAGAGACCCAGTACTTC; CDR3: CASSFLGVGQETQYF
D: -; V: TRBV7-2; J: TRBJ1-2; size: -; DNA: TGTGCCAGCAGCTTGGGAAGGATTTATGGCTACACCTTC; CDR3: CASSLGRIYGYTF
D: -; V: TRBV30; J: TRBJ1-5; size: -; DNA: TGTGCCTGGAGTGCAGGGTTATATCAGCCCCAGCATTTT; CDR3: CAWSAGLYQPQHF
D: -; V: TRBV16; J: TRBJ1-1; size: -; DNA: TGTGCCAGCGGTCGGGGGGGATCTAACACTGAAGCTTTCTTT; CDR3: CASGRGGSNTEAFF
D: -; V: TRBV7-9; J: TRBJ1-4; size: -; DNA: TGTGCCAGCAGCCCCCGACAGCAATCTGAAAAACTGTTTTTT; CDR3: CASSPRQQSEKLFF
D: -; V: TRBV27; J: TRBJ1-2; size: -; DNA: TGTGCCAGCACGGGCGGGGACCCGAACTTAGGCTACACCTTC; CDR3: CASTGGDPNLGYTF
D: -; V: TRBV12-3/TRBV12-4; J: TRBJ1-1; size: -; DNA: TGTGCCAGCAGTTTGCCCCCGCGCGCTGAAGCTTTCTTT; CDR3: CASSLPPRAEAFF
D: -; V: TRBV6-6; J: TRBJ1-1; size: -; DNA: TGTGCCAGCACCAGTTATGGGGGGGACACTGAAGCTTTCTTT; CDR3: CASTSYGGDTEAFF
D: -; V: TRBV7-2; J: TRBJ1-1; size: -; DNA: TGTGCCAGCAGCTTAGGTACGGGGTGGAACACTGAAGCTTTCTTT; CDR3: CASSLGTGWNTEAFF
D: TRBD2; V: TRBV4-1; J: TRBJ2-3; size: once; DNA: TGCGCCAGCAGCCACGGGGGCGGGGGGCCGGCCACAGATACGCAGTATTTT; CDR3: CASSHGGGGPATDTQYF
D: -; V: TRBV5-1; J: TRBJ2-7; size: -; DNA: TGCGCCAGCAGCTTGGGAGCGTACGAGCAGTACTTC; CDR3: CASSLGAYEQYF
D: -; V: TRBV5-1; J: TRBJ1-1; size: -; DNA: TGCGCCAGCAGCTTGGCTAAAGGAACTGAAGCTTTCTTT; CDR3: CASSLAKGTEAFF
D: -; V: TRBV28; J: TRBJ2-3; size: -; DNA: TGTGCCAGCAGGACACGACAGGCCCTAAGAGATACGCAGTATTTT; CDR3: CASRTRQALRDTQYF
D: -; V: TRBV4-1; J: TRBJ1-2; size: -; DNA: TGCGCCAGCAGCCTGTGGACAGCTAACTATGGCTACACCTTC; CDR3: CASSLWTANYGYTF
D: -; V: TRBV7-2; J: TRBJ2-1; size: -; DNA: TGTGCCAGCAGCCCTAGTTTCACTGAGCAGTTCTTC; CDR3: CASSPSFTEQFF
D: -; V: TRBV5-5; J: TRBJ1-1; size: -; DNA: TGTGCCAGCAGCTTGCTTCCAGGGGAAAGGGCGGTGGGCCTGAACACTGAAGCTTTCTTT; CDR3: CASSLLPGERAVGLNTEAFF
D: -; V: TRBV7-9; J: TRBJ2-7; size: -; DNA: TGTGCCAGCAGCTCCCGGGGTTCAGGGAATAGCCACGAGCAGTACTTC; CDR3: CASSSRGSGNSHEQYF
D: TRBD1; V: TRBV4-3; J: TRBJ1-1; size: -; DNA: TGCGCCAGCAGCCACGACCCAGGGGGCGCGGATAGATCTAGGGCTTTCTTT; CDR3: CASSHDPGGADRSRAFF
D: TRBD2; V: TRBV7-3; J: TRBJ2-1; size: -; DNA: TGTGCCAGCAGCTCTAGCGGGAGGGCCCTTGGTGAGCAGTTCTTC; CDR3: CASSSSGRALGEQFF
D: -; V: TRBV10-3; J: TRBJ1-2; size: -; DNA: TGTGCCATCGGGGGGGGCGCGGGCTACACCTTC; CDR3: CAIGGGAGYTF
D: -; V: TRBV5-6; J: TRBJ1-2; size: -; DNA: TGTGCCAGCAGCCCGGGGGGATCCAACTATGGCTACACCTTC; CDR3: CASSPGGSNYGYTF
D: -; V: TRBV3-1/TRBV3-2; J: TRBJ2-7; size: once; DNA: TGTGCCAGCAGCCAGAGGGGTTTAGCCTACGAGCAGTACTTC; CDR3: CASSQRGLAYEQYF
D: TRBD1; V: TRBV3-1/TRBV3-2; J: TRBJ1-1; size: few; DNA: TGTGCCAGCAGCCAACTACAGGGGCCAAACACTGAAGCTTTCTTT; CDR3: CASSQLQGPNTEAFF
D: TRBD2; V: TRBV5-1; J: TRBJ2-5; size: -; DNA: TGCGCCAGTAGGACTAGCGGGGGGAATCAAGAGACCCAGTACTTC; CDR3: CASRTSGGNQETQYF
D: TRBD2; V: TRBV9; J: TRBJ2-7; size: -; DNA: TGTGCCAGCAGCGTAGGGACAGCGGGAGCCTACGAGCAGTACTTC; CDR3: CASSVGTAGAYEQYF
D: TRBD1; V: TRBV7-3; J: TRBJ1-5; size: -; DNA: TGTGCCAGCAGCTGGACAGGGAACAATCAGCCCCAGCATTTT; CDR3: CASSWTGNNQPQHF